This passage covers 17 T cell receptor beta chains from one sample sequenced in a study of CD4 T cell repertoires and nickel. TCRdb fed the RT-PCR reads into MiXCR, producing one record per CDR3 protein. The sample comprises under 500 distinct CDR3 sequences, approximately 32% of which are singletons, and about 23% rests with the top ten. The sample taken for sequencing was CD4+ T cells from blood, not recorded whether cultured. Receptor source: a human donor in a nickel allergy study, with or without nickel allergy (not recorded which). It is not recorded whether this sample comes from one donor or several.

The chain couples TRBV29-1 to TRBJ1-2, with a tentative D call TRBD1 (5 bases). The germline V gene encodes CDR1 SQVTM and CDR2 ANQGSEA. The length of the CDR3 is 12 residues. V was clipped by 2 bases and J by 10 bases, with 14 bases between them. The CDR3: CSVEWVWDVYTF. CDR3 coding DNA: TGCAGCGTTGAATGGGTTTGGGACGTCTACACCTTC.

The V call is TRBV10-3, the J call TRBJ1-6, with 7 positions matching TRBD1. Germline CDR1 is ENHRY and CDR2 is SYGVKD. This CDR3 is 13 amino acids long. J gave up 7 bases and V 7 bases, and 4 bases lay outside the gene matches. The CDR3 loop is CAITDRANSPLHF. CDR3 sequence (DNA): TGTGCCATCACCGACAGGGCGAATTCACCCCTCCACTTT.

Comments on this clonotype: At one end the junction does not follow the germline gene, possibly because of a read error. V usage is TRBV7-7 and J usage is TRBJ2-5; D ambiguous. Germline CDR1 SSHAT, CDR2 FNYEAQ (reference sequence). The CDR3 length is 13 residues. The CDR3 nucleotides are TGTGCTAGCAGCTTAGATCACGCTGGGACCCAGTACTTC. Protein sequence: CASSLDHAGTQYF. The full variable domain, in which reference TRBV7-7 and TRBJ2-5 provide the parts outside the CDR3, is GAGVSQSPRYKVTKRGQDVTLRCDPISSHATLYWYQQALGQGPEFLTYFNYEAQPDKSGLPSDRFSAERPEGSISTLTIQRTEQRDSAMYRCASSLDHAGTQYFGPGTRLLVL.

The chain links TRBV21-1 to TRBJ2-6; TRBD1 reflects the table's D call only, with no check against the DNA. TRBV21-1 is a documented pseudogene. The CDR3 extends over 16 amino acids. This chain's CDR3 is CATTGGESSGANVLTF. The CDR3 DNA is TGTGCCACCACAGGGGGGGAGAGCTCTGGGGCCAACGTCCTGACTTTC.

The V and J genes are TRBV20-1 and TRBJ2-3, with D possibly TRBD1 on 6 matching bases. CDR3 length: 13 amino acids. Germline V lookup: CDR1 DFQATT, CDR2 SNEGSKA (reference sequence). This chain's CDR3 is CSQGPTGRDTQYF. The CDR3 coding sequence is TGCAGCCAGGGGCCCACAGGTAGAGATACGCAGTATTTT.

The rearrangement uses TRBV6-6 and TRBJ1-6; D gene unclear. Germline CDR1 and CDR2: MNHNY and SVGAGI (reference sequence). The CDR3 totals 14 residues. Trimming cost V 2 bases and J 10 bases, with 12 bases left between them. DNA for the CDR3: TGTGCCAGCAGTTACGAGGTTTTACGGTCACCCCTCCACTTT. It is translated as CASSYEVLRSPLHF.

This clonotype ranks as hyperexpanded. V gene TRBV29-1 combines with J gene TRBJ1-1; TRBD1 matches 8 bases. Germline V gene data show CDR1 as SQVTM and CDR2 as ANQGSEA. This CDR3 comprises 14 residues. The ends lost 7 bases at V and 4 bases at J; junction bases unmatched: 11. CDR3 protein: CSAQQGGIITEAFF. The CDR3 nucleotides are TGCAGCGCCCAACAGGGGGGGATAATCACTGAAGCTTTCTTT.

The table lists this clonotype with a few counts. The V call is TRBV19, the J call TRBJ1-6; 7 positions match TRBD1. Looked up from germline, CDR1 is LNHDA and CDR2 is SQIVND (reference sequence). The CDR3 sequence is 17 residues long. J was trimmed by 8 bases and V by 9 bases; bases with no gene match: 19. The CDR3 DNA sequence: TGTGCCAGCACCGATCTCCCTGGGGCAGGGGGACATTCACCCCTCCACTTT. It codes for CASTDLPGAGGHSPLHF. The full variable domain, rest sourced from reference TRBV19 and TRBJ1-6, is DGGITQSPKYLFRKEGQNVTLSCEQNLNHDAMYWYRQDPGQGLRLIYYSQIVNDFQKGDIAEGYSVSREKKESFPLTVTSAQKNPTAFYLCASTDLPGAGGHSPLHFGNGTRLTVT.

The chain couples TRBV5-1 to TRBJ1-1, with D perhaps matching TRBD1 (5 bases). The CDR3 sequence is 12 residues long. V shed 5 bases and J shed 3 bases, with 8 bases lying between them. Germline V gives CDR1 SGHRS, CDR2 YFSETQ. The CDR3: CASRGGDTEAFF. CDR3 DNA sequence: TGCGCCAGCAGGGGGGGGGACACTGAAGCTTTCTTT. Filled out from reference TRBV5-1 and TRBJ1-1, the complete variable domain reads KAGVTQTPRYLIKTRGQQVTLSCSPISGHRSVSWYQQTPGQGLQFLFEYFSETQRNKGNFPGRFSGRQFSNSRSEMNVSTLELGDSALYLCASRGGDTEAFFGQGTRLTVV.

In its sample, this clonotype was seen a few times. The chain carries TRBV10-3 and TRBJ2-2; 7 nucleotides align to TRBD1. V shed 2 bases and J 4 bases; nucleotides not matched to a gene: 4. Per germline, CDR1 ENHRY and CDR2 SYGVKD. This CDR3 has 15 residues. Here the CDR3 DNA reads TGTGCCATCAGTGAGAAGGGGGCTCCCACCGGGGAGCTGTTTTTT. This encodes CAISEKGAPTGELFF.

The rearrangement links TRBV2 to TRBJ2-7, with a possible D match to TRBD1 (6 bases). From germline, CDR1 is SNHLY and CDR2 FYNNEI. V was shortened by 7 bases and J by 5 bases, with 12 bases between the two germline ends. CDR3 length: 12 amino acids. The CDR3 region is CASKRTDNEQYV. CDR3 DNA sequence: TGTGCCAGCAAACGGACAGACAACGAGCAGTACGTC.

DNA for the CDR3: TGTGCCAGCAGCCATTTGGGGGCGAACACCGGGGAGCTGTTTTTT. The encoded protein is CASSHLGANTGELFF. The V call is TRBV3-1, the J call TRBJ2-2; D could derive from TRBD1 or TRBD2 (5 bases each). Germline CDR1 reads LGHDT; CDR2 reads YNNKEL (reference sequence). This CDR3 is built from 15 residues. The V end was cut by 3 bases, the J end by 0 bases, with 8 bases between. Full variable domain (missing parts from reference TRBV3-1 and TRBJ2-2): DTAVSQTPKYLVTQMGNDKSIKCEQNLGHDTMYWYKQDSKKFLKIMFSYNNKELIINETVPNRFSPKSPDKAHLNLHINSLELGDSAVYFCASSHLGANTGELFFGEGSRLTVL.

V and J are TRBV19 and TRBJ2-2, with D perhaps matching TRBD2 (6 bases). V was cut by 5 bases and J by 2 bases, with 15 bases left in between. The CDR3 extends over 16 amino acids. Per germline, CDR1 LNHDA and CDR2 SQIVND (reference sequence). The CDR3 sequence: CASSHPRGGNTGELFF. In nucleotides, the CDR3 is TGTGCCAGTAGTCACCCTCGGGGAGGTAACACCGGGGAGCTGTTTTTT.

The genes are TRBV7-6 and TRBJ1-4; no definite D call. V lost 3 bases to trimming and J lost 8 bases, with 19 bases between them. The germline V gene encodes CDR1 SGHVS and CDR2 FNYEAQ. This CDR3 region has 16 residues. The CDR3 DNA is TGTGCCAGCAGCTTCCGACGGGGTCCCCCGGGGGAAAAACTGTTTTTT. Amino acid sequence: CASSFRRGPPGEKLFF. Full variable domain (rest looked up from reference TRBV7-6 and TRBJ1-4): GAGVSQSPRYKVTKRGQDVALRCDPISGHVSLYWYRQALGQGPEFLTYFNYEAQQDKSGLPNDRFSAERPEGSISTLTIQRTEQRDSAMYRCASSFRRGPPGEKLFFGSGTQLSVL.

This sequence joins TRBV15 and TRBJ2-3; D is ambiguous. Germline lookup yields CDR1 LNHNV and CDR2 YYDKDF (reference sequence). The CDR3 extends over 14 amino acids. The V end lost 3 bases, the J end lost 2 bases, and 9 bases lay between the germline ends. Here the CDR3 reads CATSSAQHTDTQYF. The CDR3 DNA is TGTGCCACCAGCAGTGCACAGCACACAGATACGCAGTATTTT.

The V gene is TRBV6-5, the J gene TRBJ2-3; weak D call: TRBD1 (5 bases). Germline CDR1 reads MNHEY; CDR2 reads SVGAGI. V gave up 4 bases and J gave up 7 bases, with 9 bases separating them. This CDR3 has 12 amino acids. In DNA form, the CDR3 reads TGTGCCAGCAGTTCCCAGGGAAATACGCAGTATTTT. Translation gives CASSSQGNTQYF.

There are a few counts of this clonotype. The CDR3 nucleotides are TGTGCCAGCAGCGTACGCGGAGGGGGAGCCTACAATGAGCAGTTCTTC. Amino acid sequence: CASSVRGGGAYNEQFF. The chain joins TRBV2 to TRBJ2-1; D may correspond to TRBD1 or TRBD2 (6 bases each). CDR1 and CDR2 (germline): SNHLY, FYNNEI. The CDR3 extends over 16 amino acids. The V end was cut by 6 bases, the J end by 2 bases, with 17 bases between.